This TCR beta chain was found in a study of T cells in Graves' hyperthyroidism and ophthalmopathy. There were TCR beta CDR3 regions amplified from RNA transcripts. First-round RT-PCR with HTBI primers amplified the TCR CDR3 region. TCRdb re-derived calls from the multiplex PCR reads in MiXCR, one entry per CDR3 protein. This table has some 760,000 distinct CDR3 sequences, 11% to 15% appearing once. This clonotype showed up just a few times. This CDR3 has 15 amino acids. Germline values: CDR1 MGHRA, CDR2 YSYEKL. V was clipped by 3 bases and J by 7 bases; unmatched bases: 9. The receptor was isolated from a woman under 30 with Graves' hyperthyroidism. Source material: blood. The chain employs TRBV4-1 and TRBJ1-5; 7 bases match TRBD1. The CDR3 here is CASSHLGQVGQPQHF. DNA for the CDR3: TGCGCCAGCAGCCATCTAGGACAGGTAGGGCAGCCCCAGCATTTT.